The 17 T cell receptor beta chains reported below all come from one sample, sequenced in a study of cytomegalovirus exposure and HLA in healthy donors. The PCR used 60 Vbeta and 13 Jbeta primers. Clones were sequenced by immunoSEQ multiplex PCR, and TCRdb holds only the in-frame ones, with some missing. The data hold almost 95,000 clones, with roughly 69% observed a single time. Sequenced input: PBMCs. All receptors derive from a man aged 50-60 years in good health and CMV-seronegative.

This clone has only a few counts. The CDR3 DNA follows: TGTGCCAGCAGCCCTCGGCGGACTACAGATACGCAGTATTTT. Protein sequence: CASSPRRTTDTQYF. This chain uses TRBV7-9 with TRBJ2-3; D perhaps matches TRBD2 (5 bases). This CDR3 comprises 14 residues. The V and J ends lost 5 bases and 3 bases respectively, with 12 bases between them. The V gene's germline CDR1 is SEHNR and CDR2 FQNEAQ (reference sequence).

The chain links TRBV6-1 to TRBJ1-2; a possible D gene is TRBD1 (5 bases). The germline V gene encodes CDR1 MNHNS and CDR2 SASEGT. Trimming stripped 1 base from V and 4 bases from J, with 7 bases between. The CDR3 covers 13 residues. CDR3 DNA: TGTGCCAGCAGTGAAGAGGGGCTCTATGGCTACACCTTC. It yields the protein CASSEEGLYGYTF.

A single count supports this clone. The J gene is TRBJ2-7, the V gene TRBV18; 7 nucleotides match TRBD1. The CDR3 totals 14 residues. With V trimmed by 1 base and J by 3 bases, 3 bases remained unmatched. Germline assignment: CDR1 KGHSH and CDR2 LQKENI. CDR3 loop: CASSPRSGGYEQYF. Written as DNA, the CDR3 is TGTGCCAGCTCACCACGGTCAGGGGGCTACGAGCAGTACTTC.

This clone was seen a single time. DNA of the CDR3: TGTGCCAGCAGCTTGGCTGTGACACTGTACAATGAGCAGTTCTTC. This translates into CASSLAVTLYNEQFF. The genes are TRBV5-6 and TRBJ2-1, with D uncertain. From germline, CDR1 is SGHDT and CDR2 YYEEEE. This CDR3 has 15 residues. V was shortened by 0 bases and J by 4 bases, with 11 bases between the two germline ends. The full variable domain, in which reference TRBV5-6 and TRBJ2-1 provide the parts outside the CDR3, is DAGVTQSPTHLIKTRGQQVTLRCSPKSGHDTVSWYQQALGQGPQFIFQYYEEEERQRGNFPDRFSGHQFPNYSSELNVNALLLGDSALYLCASSLAVTLYNEQFFGPGTRLTVL.

In its sample, this clone was seen once. The rearrangement links TRBV2 to TRBJ1-4, with 8 bases that match TRBD1. The junction had 6 bases not matched to a gene; V was cut back by 6 bases and J by 6 bases. The CDR3 contains 14 residues. Per germline, CDR1 SNHLY and CDR2 FYNNEI. The CDR3 DNA reads TGTGCCAGCAGCAAAGCAGGGGGCGATGAAAAACTGTTTTTT. It specifies CASSKAGGDEKLFF.

This chain links TRBV7-2 with TRBJ2-7, with D perhaps TRBD1 (5 bases). This CDR3 is 13 amino acids long. Germline lookup yields CDR1 SGHTA and CDR2 FQGNSA. Trimming pared 2 bases from V and 3 bases from J, leaving 8 bases between. The CDR3 DNA follows: TGTGCCAGCAGCTTACAGGGCGGCTACGAGCAGTACGTC. It encodes CASSLQGGYEQYV.

This clone occurred a few times. Without the conserved terminal phenylalanine or tryptophan, this CDR3 likely stems from a read error. No DNA is shown, since the ends of the CDR3 on it are uncertain; the CDR3 is the one TCRdb lists. The chain has TRBV5-6 and TRBJ1-1; TRBD1 is the table's D call and was not checked against the DNA. The germline CDR1 and CDR2 sequences are SGHDT and YYEEEE. 15 amino acids form the CDR3, both terminal residues included. CDR3 sequence: CASSQGAGRGTEALV.

This chain joins TRBV7-6 and TRBJ2-6; D remains unclear. CDR3 length: 13 residues. Trimming left V 5 bases short and J 2 bases short, with 4 bases between. Germline V gives CDR1 SGHVS, CDR2 FNYEAQ. The CDR3 nucleotides read TGTGCCAGCAGCCATCCTGGGGCCAACGTCCTGACTTTC. Protein product: CASSHPGANVLTF.

V is TRBV11-3 and J is TRBJ2-2; D gene ambiguous. CDR1 is SGHNT and CDR2 is YENEEA in the germline V gene. The germline V and J ends were trimmed by 0 bases and 8 bases, with 10 bases remaining between them. The CDR3 is 14 residues long. The chain's CDR3 is CASSLDNSMGELFF. Written as DNA, the CDR3 is TGTGCCAGCAGCTTAGATAATAGCATGGGGGAGCTGTTTTTT.

V is TRBV6-5 and J is TRBJ2-7; the D gene is possibly TRBD1 (7 bases). Trimming pared 7 bases from V and 4 bases from J, leaving 17 bases between. Germline V lookup: CDR1 MNHEY, CDR2 SVGAGI. The CDR3 is 14 amino acids. The DNA for the CDR3 is TGTGCCAGCACCCCAGGGGGGTCCATTTACGAGCAGTACTTC. Its protein is CASTPGGSIYEQYF.

The chain uses TRBV6-5 and TRBJ2-5, with TRBD2 matching over 8 bases. V shed 6 bases, J shed 2 bases, and the junction held 5 bases outside the gene matches. Germline loops: CDR1 MNHEY, CDR2 SVGAGI. This CDR3 is 14 amino acids long. This CDR3 is CASSRGGNQETQYF. The CDR3 nucleotides are TGTGCCAGCAGCCGGGGGGGCAATCAAGAGACCCAGTACTTC.

This clone was seen a handful of times. The chain has TRBV15 and TRBJ2-5, with D perhaps matching TRBD1 (6 bases). V was trimmed by 5 bases and J by 3 bases, leaving 16 bases between them. Germline V gene data show CDR1 as LNHNV and CDR2 as YYDKDF (reference sequence). The CDR3 has 15 amino acids. CDR3 residues: CATSWAPDSEETQYF. CDR3 coding DNA: TGTGCCACCAGCTGGGCTCCGGACAGTGAAGAGACCCAGTACTTC.

CDR3 in amino acids: CASSIQGLMNQPQHF. CDR3 DNA: TGTGCCAGCAGTATCCAGGGGCTTATGAATCAGCCCCAGCATTTT. This sequence joins TRBV2 and TRBJ1-5; perhaps TRBD1 as D (6 bases). CDR1 and CDR2 (germline): SNHLY, FYNNEI. The V end lost 5 bases, the J end lost 4 bases, and 15 bases lay between the germline ends. The CDR3 totals 15 residues.

This rearrangement joins TRBV6-6 to TRBJ1-2; D gene unclear. This CDR3 has 11 amino acids. Trimming removed 6 bases at V and 8 bases at J, with 10 bases between. Germline assignment: CDR1 MNHNY and CDR2 SVGAGI (reference sequence). The CDR3 is CASSPLTGYTF. CDR3 sequence (DNA): TGTGCCAGCAGCCCATTGACAGGCTACACCTTC.

This chain links TRBV6-5 with TRBJ2-5; 7 bases are shared with TRBD2. Germline V CDR1 and CDR2: MNHEY, SVGAGI. V lost 2 bases and J lost 6; bases outside the gene matches: 9. The CDR3 runs to 15 residues. Here the CDR3 reads CASSYTAAGWKTQYF. The CDR3 coding sequence is TGTGCCAGCAGTTACACGGCAGCGGGATGGAAGACCCAGTACTTC.

This clone was seen more than once but under ten times. V gene TRBV28 combines with J gene TRBJ1-1; 7 nucleotides match TRBD1. Germline-derived CDR1 and CDR2 are MDHEN and SYDVKM. The J segment lost 0 bases and the V segment lost 6 bases, leaving 7 bases of the junction unmatched. This CDR3 has 15 residues. The CDR3: CASSILGQLNTEAFF. The CDR3 nucleotides are TGTGCCAGCAGCATCTTGGGACAGTTGAACACTGAAGCTTTCTTT.

The CDR3 sequence is CAGASGTGGYEQYF. The CDR3 DNA follows: TGTGCCGGGGCCTCCGGGACAGGGGGCTACGAGCAGTACTTC. V is TRBV6-1 and J is TRBJ2-7; 11 positions match TRBD1. The CDR3 spans 14 residues. V trimming: 11 bases; J trimming: 3 bases; junction bases outside the gene matches: 9. CDR1 MNHNS and CDR2 SASEGT come from the germline V gene.